Sequencing of this T cell receptor beta chain was carried out in a study of blood T cells in healthy people across ages. This clonotype has just a few counts. Using a J-beta primer mix together with a sample-barcoded 5' primer, a second PCR was run for about 6 to 11 cycles. The authors tagged each cDNA molecule using a template-switch adaptor with 12 random nucleotides. TCRdb processed the 5' RACE reads anew with MiXCR; each CDR3 protein has one entry. Among about 1.1 million distinct CDR3 sequences listed, more than 30% were seen once. The CDR3 runs 17 residues. Germline V gene lookup returns CDR1 SQVTM and CDR2 ANQGSEA. J gave up 8 bases and V 8 bases, and 18 bases lay outside the gene matches.

This chain uses TRBV29-1 with TRBJ1-4, with TRBD1 matching over 12 bases. The specimen sequenced was blood. This sequence was found in a man between 18 and 29 years old in good health. The DNA for the CDR3 is TGCAGCTTCCTTCTCTTGAACCGGGACAGGGGGCCGGAAAAACTGTTTTTT. It translates to CSFLLLNRDRGPEKLFF.